Included here is one TCR beta chain sequence, with context. The source of the sample is a study of blood T cell repertoires in COVID-19. Some clones are missing from TCRdb's copy, which holds only in-frame ones; the method was immunoSEQ multiplex PCR. There are 120,000 to 150,000 clones in the sample; around 86% occur only once, and around 40% lies in the top ten. CDR1 SGHVS and CDR2 FQNEAQ come from the germline V gene. This CDR3 is built from 16 residues. V lost 5 bases to trimming and J lost 0 bases; unmatched junction nucleotides: 7. J is TRBJ1-3 and V is TRBV7-8; TRBD1 matches at 7 bases. The sample consisted of peripheral blood. The sequence was collected from a man aged 50-60 years who had recovered from COVID-19. The CDR3 DNA is TGTGCCAGCAGCGTAGTGACAGGGAGCTCTGGAAACACCATATATTTT. As protein: CASSVVTGSSGNTIYF.